A single sample gave rise to the 27 T cell receptor beta chains below, sequenced in a study of blood T cell repertoires in COVID-19. Using immunoSEQ multiplex PCR, the repertoire was profiled, and TCRdb retains in-frame clones only, with some absent. The sample carries about 300,000 clones, 75% to 95% recorded once. Sequencing used PBMCs or T cells enriched from blood (not recorded which). Every receptor here comes from a woman aged 25 to 39 who had recovered from COVID-19.

The rearrangement joins TRBV30 to TRBJ1-5, with D possibly matching TRBD1 (6 bases). Germline-derived CDR1 and CDR2 are GTSNPN and SVGIG (reference sequence). Trimming cost V 0 bases and J 9 bases, with 15 bases left between them. This CDR3 is 14 amino acids long. The CDR3 sequence: CAWSVPGEGVPQHF. The DNA of the CDR3 is TGTGCCTGGAGTGTGCCAGGGGAGGGAGTGCCCCAGCATTTT.

The chain's CDR3 is CASKLEQGEGYEQYF. Here the CDR3 DNA reads TGTGCCAGTAAGTTAGAACAGGGGGAAGGCTACGAGCAGTACTTC. The chain combines TRBV19 with TRBJ2-7; 8 bases map to TRBD1. Germline V lookup: CDR1 LNHDA, CDR2 SQIVND (reference sequence). The length of the CDR3 is 15 residues. The V segment lost 7 bases and the J segment 3 bases; nucleotides outside the gene matches: 11. Variable domain in full (rest from reference TRBV19 and TRBJ2-7): DGGITQSPKYLFRKEGQNVTLSCEQNLNHDAMYWYRQDPGQGLRLIYYSQIVNDFQKGDIAEGYSVSREKKESFPLTVTSAQKNPTAFYLCASKLEQGEGYEQYFGPGTRLTVT.

V and J are TRBV16 and TRBJ2-1, with 12 bases aligning to TRBD1. V dropped 2 bases and J dropped 3; count of bases not matched to a gene: 5. CDR3 length: 17 residues. Germline CDR1 reads KGHSY; CDR2 reads FQNENV. CDR3 sequence: CASSQGDRGRVYNEQFF. CDR3 nucleotide sequence: TGTGCCAGCAGCCAAGGGGACAGGGGGCGGGTCTACAATGAGCAGTTCTTC.

The chain combines TRBV2 with TRBJ1-6; no firm D call. Per germline, CDR1 SNHLY and CDR2 FYNNEI. There are 14 residues in the CDR3. V was clipped by 7 bases and J by 0 bases, with 7 bases between them. CDR3 in DNA: TGTGCCAGCACAGGCAGCTCCTATAATTCACCCCTCCACTTT. Translated, it gives CASTGSSYNSPLHF.

The rearrangement joins TRBV28 to TRBJ1-1; the D gene is possibly TRBD1 (5 bases). CDR1 MDHEN and CDR2 SYDVKM come from the germline V gene. Trimming shortened V by 4 bases and J by 0 bases, and 15 bases separated the two germline ends. CDR3 size: 16 residues. The chain's CDR3 is CASSSSRGEMNTEAFF. The CDR3 DNA is TGTGCCAGCAGTTCCTCCCGGGGGGAAATGAACACTGAAGCTTTCTTT.

This chain links TRBV9 with TRBJ1-1, with D perhaps TRBD1 (6 bases). V lost 3 bases, J lost 0 bases, and 9 bases lay in between. The CDR3 is 14 amino acids. From germline, CDR1 is SGDLS and CDR2 YYNGEE. The CDR3 is CASSAQGMNTEAFF. As DNA, the CDR3 is TGTGCCAGCAGCGCACAGGGAATGAACACTGAAGCTTTCTTT.

The J gene is TRBJ2-7, the V gene TRBV9; no firm D call. This CDR3 spans 14 amino acids. Trimming took 2 bases from V and 0 from J, leaving 9 bases between them. Germline V gene data show CDR1 as SGDLS and CDR2 as YYNGEE. The CDR3 loop is CASSVTASSYEQYF. DNA of the CDR3: TGTGCCAGCAGCGTGACGGCTAGCTCCTACGAGCAGTACTTC.

This clone was seen once. The V call is TRBV2, the J call TRBJ2-1; 8 positions match TRBD2. CDR3 length equals 13 residues. Per the germline V gene, CDR1 is SNHLY and CDR2 is FYNNEI. The trim removed 4 bases at V and 9 bases at J, leaving 5 bases unmatched. The CDR3 DNA follows: TGTGCCAGCAGTGTTTCCGGGACTAGTGAGCAGTTCTTC. This translates into CASSVSGTSEQFF.

The rearrangement joins TRBV5-1 to TRBJ2-3; tentatively, D is TRBD2 (6 bases). V shed 1 base and J shed 4 bases, with 16 bases lying between them. Germline V lookup: CDR1 SGHRS, CDR2 YFSETQ. The CDR3 runs to 16 residues. This chain's CDR3 is CASSLNPTGAPDTQYF. CDR3 nucleotides: TGCGCCAGCAGCTTGAATCCGACGGGAGCCCCAGATACGCAGTATTTT.

This rearrangement joins TRBV5-8 to TRBJ2-3, with 11 bases aligning to TRBD2. This CDR3 region has 20 residues. Trimming at V came to 9 bases and at J to 2 bases, leaving 23 bases not matched to a gene. Germline loops: CDR1 SGHTS, CDR2 YDEGEE. CDR3 sequence (DNA): TGTGCCAACCGTCATAGCGGGAGGGCCGAAGATTTATACCTCACAGATACGCAGTATTTT. It codes for CANRHSGRAEDLYLTDTQYF.

V gene TRBV28 combines with J gene TRBJ1-4; TRBD1 matches 7 bases. The CDR3 extends over 17 amino acids. Germline V gene lookup returns CDR1 MDHEN and CDR2 SYDVKM. The trim removed 4 bases at V and 8 bases at J, leaving 16 bases unmatched. The CDR3 DNA sequence: TGTGCCAGCAGTTACCCCGAGACAGGGCGGTGGGGGGAAAAACTGTTTTTT. Translating it yields CASSYPETGRWGEKLFF.

The gene calls are TRBV28 and TRBJ1-2, with 10 nucleotides matching TRBD1. The CDR3 has 15 amino acids. From germline, CDR1 is MDHEN and CDR2 SYDVKM. The trim removed 4 bases at V and 7 bases at J, leaving 9 bases unmatched. The chain's CDR3 is CASSSTGTGDGGYTF. For the CDR3, the DNA is TGTGCCAGCAGTTCCACCGGGACAGGGGACGGTGGCTACACCTTC.

In its sample, this clone was seen once. The chain recombines TRBV6-2 or TRBV6-3 with TRBJ2-7; 13 nucleotides line up with TRBD2. This CDR3 has 21 residues. Germline V CDR1 and CDR2: MNHEY, SVGEGT. V dropped 4 bases and J dropped 0; count of bases not matched to a gene: 18. The CDR3 coding sequence is TGTGCCAGCAGTTTTACCATCCTCGGGACTAGCGGGAAAACCGGCTCCTACGAGCAGTACTTC. It yields the protein CASSFTILGTSGKTGSYEQYF.

The chain uses TRBV6-2 or TRBV6-3 and TRBJ1-1, with D possibly TRBD1 on 5 matching bases. CDR1 and CDR2 from the germline V gene are MNHEY and SVGEGT. The V gene lost 2 bases and the J gene lost 4 bases, with 5 bases spanning the gap. The CDR3 runs 12 residues. CDR3 in amino acids: CASSYDSTEAFF. The DNA for the CDR3 is TGTGCCAGCAGTTACGACAGCACTGAAGCTTTCTTT.

The rearrangement links TRBV9 to TRBJ1-2, with a possible D match to TRBD1 (6 bases). Trimming took off 6 bases at V and 4 bases at J, with 16 bases between the two ends. Germline V lookup: CDR1 SGDLS, CDR2 YYNGEE. The CDR3 runs 14 residues. The CDR3 loop reads CASNNRDEGYGYTF. The CDR3 DNA reads as TGTGCCAGCAATAACAGGGATGAGGGCTATGGCTACACCTTC.

The gene calls are TRBV6-2 or TRBV6-3 and TRBJ2-7; no reliable D call. V was pared by 5 bases and J by 9 bases, with 14 bases between. The CDR3 loop spans 12 amino acids. Germline CDR1 reads MNHEY; CDR2 reads SVGEGT. The CDR3 DNA reads as TGTGCCAGCAGTGCAAAGAGCCGTCGGCAGTACTTC. Translation gives CASSAKSRRQYF.

This clone came up once. The chain joins TRBV7-9 to TRBJ2-3, with D possibly matching TRBD2 (5 bases). CDR1 is SEHNR and CDR2 is FQNEAQ in the germline V gene (reference sequence). The V gene lost 0 bases and the J gene lost 5 bases, with 12 bases spanning the gap. The CDR3 is made up of 15 amino acids. The CDR3 here is CASSLARAERDTQYF. DNA of the CDR3: TGTGCCAGCAGCTTAGCGCGGGCAGAAAGAGATACGCAGTATTTT.

V gene TRBV7-2 combines with J gene TRBJ2-3, with 7 bases identical to TRBD2. Trimming cost V 5 bases and J 0 bases; bases outside gene matches: 17. The CDR3 runs 19 residues. Germline loops: CDR1 SGHTA, CDR2 FQGNSA. The CDR3 DNA sequence: TGTGCCAGCAGCCCGGGAGGTTGGTACCGGGAGACGAGCACAGATACGCAGTATTTT. Its translation: CASSPGGWYRETSTDTQYF.

The chain joins TRBV7-9 to TRBJ1-5; TRBD1 aligns across 10 bases. From germline, CDR1 is SEHNR and CDR2 FQNEAQ (reference sequence). Losses at the gene ends were 10 bases for V and 5 bases for J; bases not matched to a gene: 5. The CDR3 is made up of 13 amino acids. DNA of the CDR3: TGTGCCAACGAGACAGGGGGCCATCAGCCCCAGCATTTT. It translates to CANETGGHQPQHF.

This clone was observed once. The chain has TRBV6-4 and TRBJ2-3; 8 bases are shared with TRBD2. Germline assignment: CDR1 MRHNA and CDR2 SNTAGT. The CDR3 sequence is 14 residues long. The junction had 6 bases not matched to a gene; V was cut back by 6 bases and J by 4 bases. CDR3 residues: CASRVLAVSDTQYF. The CDR3 region has the DNA TGTGCCAGCAGGGTACTAGCGGTTTCAGATACGCAGTATTTT.

V gene TRBV9 combines with J gene TRBJ2-1, with D perhaps matching TRBD2 (6 bases). V was cut by 0 bases and J by 6 bases, with 13 bases left in between. Germline loops: CDR1 SGDLS, CDR2 YYNGEE. The CDR3 runs to 15 residues. The CDR3 sequence: CASSVGSGQTNEQFF. In nucleotides, the CDR3 is TGTGCCAGCAGCGTAGGTAGCGGTCAGACCAATGAGCAGTTCTTC.

The CDR3 DNA sequence: TGTGCCAGTAGTCCCGCCAAAGGGTGGGAGTTGGGCAATGAGCAGTTCTTC. It specifies CASSPAKGWELGNEQFF. The chain is built from TRBV19 and TRBJ2-1, with D perhaps matching TRBD2 (5 bases). V lost 5 bases and J lost 6, with 23 bases in between. Germline V gene data show CDR1 as LNHDA and CDR2 as SQIVND (reference sequence). This CDR3 has 17 amino acids.

The count of this clone is one. Here the CDR3 reads CATRSGTGRINTGELFF. The CDR3 coding sequence is TGTGCCACCCGCTCCGGGACAGGGCGTATTAACACCGGGGAGCTGTTTTTT. The rearrangement links TRBV10-3 to TRBJ2-2; 9 positions match TRBD1. Germline CDR1 ENHRY, CDR2 SYGVKD. This CDR3 contains 17 residues. The trim removed 10 bases at V and 2 bases at J, leaving 14 bases unmatched.

The V and J genes are TRBV4-1 and TRBJ2-3, with 12 bases matching TRBD2. Germline-derived CDR1 and CDR2 are MGHRA and YSYEKL. The CDR3 is 16 amino acids. V lost 0 bases, J lost 8 bases, and 6 bases stayed unmatched. CDR3 sequence reads: CASSQELAGGWGTQYF. CDR3 nucleotide sequence: TGCGCCAGCAGCCAAGAACTAGCGGGAGGCTGGGGTACGCAGTATTTT.

The chain joins TRBV28 to TRBJ1-4; possibly TRBD1 for D (6 bases). Trimming pared 2 bases from V and 3 bases from J, leaving 10 bases between. The CDR3 is made up of 15 amino acids. The germline gives CDR1 MDHEN, CDR2 SYDVKM. The CDR3 sequence is CASSLTQGSNEKLFF. DNA for the CDR3: TGTGCCAGCAGTTTAACACAGGGCTCTAATGAAAAACTGTTTTTT.

This chain joins TRBV6-2 or TRBV6-3 and TRBJ1-2; 8 bases fit TRBD1. Germline V gene data show CDR1 as MNHEY and CDR2 as SVGEGT. This CDR3 has 16 amino acids. V lost 5 bases and J lost 2; bases outside the gene matches: 10. The CDR3, as DNA: TGTGCCAGCAGTCCCATCTCGGACAGGGTGAACTATGGCTACACCTTC. Protein product: CASSPISDRVNYGYTF.

Remarks on this clone: Other DNA sequences within the sample encode an identical CDR3. This rearrangement joins TRBV6-5 to TRBJ2-5, with D possibly being TRBD2 (5 bases). The CDR3 has 14 amino acids. The V end lost 0 bases, the J end lost 2 bases, and 7 bases lay between the germline ends. Germline V gene sequence: CDR1 MNHEY, CDR2 SVGAGI. The chain's CDR3 is CASSYSLAQETQYF. In DNA form, the CDR3 reads TGTGCCAGCAGTTACTCGCTAGCTCAAGAGACCCAGTACTTC.